The entry below gives a single T cell receptor beta chain sequence along with its context. Its antigen is unknown. These data come from a study of cytomegalovirus exposure and HLA in healthy donors. Study-level findings and limits: Later genetic work tied a missense DCLRE1C variant to beta-chain V and J trimming. Presence/absence results assume similar sequencing depth per donor, which may not hold. Exclusion as indistinguishable affected some V segments, including TRBV6-2 and TRBV6-3.

The PCR made use of 60 Vbeta and 13 Jbeta primers. Assay used: immunoSEQ multiplex PCR; TCRdb lists only in-frame clones, some missing. The sample shows over 85,000 clones, around three quarters of them seen only once. This CDR3 comprises 18 residues. Germline V lookup: CDR1 GTSNPN, CDR2 SVGIG (reference sequence). Losses at the gene ends were 0 bases for V and 2 bases for J; bases not matched to a gene: 8. The clonotype originates from a young woman in good health and CMV-seronegative. What was sequenced was PBMCs. The chain carries TRBV30 and TRBJ1-5; 12 nucleotides agree with TRBD1. Here the CDR3 reads CAWSVGTGGPARNQPQHF. In nucleotides, the CDR3 is TGTGCCTGGAGTGTAGGGACAGGGGGCCCTGCGCGCAATCAGCCCCAGCATTTT.